The T cell receptor (beta chain) under discussion was sequenced for a study of cytomegalovirus exposure and HLA in healthy donors. On the study more broadly: A preliminary data release comprised 80 million or so unique TCRs obtained from HLA-typed donors. The study, taken as a whole, reports: A list of 150 or so TCR beta chains associated with cytomegalovirus was given. On later analysis, the bulk of CMV-associated TCR beta chains appeared to be HLA-restricted. In an earlier analysis, about 87% or about 30%: the productive usage of most TCR beta V segments.

The PCR used 60 Vbeta and 13 Jbeta primers. The data were produced by immunoSEQ multiplex PCR, yet TCRdb's version contains in-frame clones alone and is incomplete. The table records about 130,000 clones, 84% of them present only once. With regard to this clone: Its antigen is not known.

The TCR comes from a middle-aged man in good health and CMV-seronegative. Sequences were obtained from PBMCs.

The DNA of the CDR3 is TGTGCCAGCAGGAGGGGGGGCCCCCTAGTCAATGAGCAGTTCTTC. Translation gives CASRRGGPLVNEQFF. This sequence joins TRBV2 and TRBJ2-1; D possibly corresponds to TRBD2 (7 bases). Trimming shortened V by 6 bases and J by 6 bases, and 18 bases separated the two germline ends. This CDR3 has 15 residues. Germline V CDR1 and CDR2: SNHLY, FYNNEI.